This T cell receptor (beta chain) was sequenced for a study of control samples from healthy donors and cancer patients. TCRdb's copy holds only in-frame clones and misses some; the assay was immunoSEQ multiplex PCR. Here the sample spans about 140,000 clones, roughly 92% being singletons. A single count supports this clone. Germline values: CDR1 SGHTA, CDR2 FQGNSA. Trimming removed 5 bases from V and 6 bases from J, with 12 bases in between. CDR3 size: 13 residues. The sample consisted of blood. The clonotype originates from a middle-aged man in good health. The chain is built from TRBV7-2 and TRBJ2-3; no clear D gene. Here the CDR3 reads CASSLNSGDTQYF. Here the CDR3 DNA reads TGTGCCAGCAGCCTGAACAGTGGGGATACGCAGTATTTT. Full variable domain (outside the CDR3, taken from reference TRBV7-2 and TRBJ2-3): GAGVSQSPSNKVTEKGKDVELRCDPISGHTALYWYRQSLGQGLEFLIYFQGNSAPDKSGLPSDRFSAERTGGSVSTLTIQRTQQEDSAVYLCASSLNSGDTQYFGPGTRLTVL.